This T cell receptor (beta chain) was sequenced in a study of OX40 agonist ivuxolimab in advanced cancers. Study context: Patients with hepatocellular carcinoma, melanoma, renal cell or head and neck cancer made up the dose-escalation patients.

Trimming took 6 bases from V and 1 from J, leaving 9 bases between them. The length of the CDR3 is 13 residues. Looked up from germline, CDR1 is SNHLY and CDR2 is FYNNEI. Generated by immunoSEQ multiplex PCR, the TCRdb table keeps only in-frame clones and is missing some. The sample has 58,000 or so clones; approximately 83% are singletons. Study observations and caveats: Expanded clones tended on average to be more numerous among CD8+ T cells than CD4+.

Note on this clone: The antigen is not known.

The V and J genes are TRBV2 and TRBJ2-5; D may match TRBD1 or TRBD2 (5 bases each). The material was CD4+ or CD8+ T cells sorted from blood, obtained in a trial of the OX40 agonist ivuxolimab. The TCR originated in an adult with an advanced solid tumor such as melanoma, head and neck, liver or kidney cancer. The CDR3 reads CASSPGTQETQYF. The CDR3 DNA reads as TGTGCCAGCAGCCCAGGGACCCAAGAGACCCAGTACTTC.